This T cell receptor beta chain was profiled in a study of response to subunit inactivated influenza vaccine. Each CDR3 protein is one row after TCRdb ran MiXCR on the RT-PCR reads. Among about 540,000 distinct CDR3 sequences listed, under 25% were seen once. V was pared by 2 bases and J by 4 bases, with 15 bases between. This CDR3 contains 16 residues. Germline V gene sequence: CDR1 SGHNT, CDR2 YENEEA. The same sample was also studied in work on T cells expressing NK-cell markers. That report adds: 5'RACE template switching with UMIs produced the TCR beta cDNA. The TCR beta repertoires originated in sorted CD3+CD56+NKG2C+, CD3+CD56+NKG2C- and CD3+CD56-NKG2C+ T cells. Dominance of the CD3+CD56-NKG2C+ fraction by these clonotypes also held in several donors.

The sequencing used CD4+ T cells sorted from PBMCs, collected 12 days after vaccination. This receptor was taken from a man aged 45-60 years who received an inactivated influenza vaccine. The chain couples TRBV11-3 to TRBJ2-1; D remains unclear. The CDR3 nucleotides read TGTGCCAGCAGCTTACAGCCTTACTCACCTTACAATGAGCAGTTCTTC. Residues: CASSLQPYSPYNEQFF.